Detailed here is one T cell receptor beta chain. What it binds is not known. This sample is part of a study of T cells after yellow fever vaccination. There are 13 residues in the CDR3. CDR1 and CDR2 from the germline V gene are SEHNR and FQNEAQ (reference sequence). The germline V and J ends were trimmed by 1 base and 7 bases, with 8 bases remaining between them. TCRdb ran MiXCR on the 5' RACE reads and lists one entry per CDR3 protein. The sample contains about 550,000 distinct CDR3 sequences, roughly 19% of which appear only once. Study findings and constraints: A weaker secondary response peaked on day 5, the primary on day 15. Reappearance after the booster was observed for most primary-vaccination clones (around 95% CD4, roughly 90% CD8).

This receptor was obtained from a man aged 25-45 years who received the YFV17D yellow fever vaccine. The chain recombines TRBV7-9 with TRBJ2-1; D unresolved. The starting material was PBMCs, obtained 15 days after the yellow fever booster vaccination. CDR3 sequence reads: CASSLGAMNEQFF. The CDR3 DNA sequence: TGTGCCAGCAGCTTAGGAGCTATGAATGAGCAGTTCTTC.